The rows below give T cell receptor beta chains drawn from one sample of a study of blood T cell repertoires in COVID-19. The method was immunoSEQ multiplex PCR; TCRdb's version includes in-frame clones alone and lacks a portion of them. The data contain around 260,000 clones, 87% of them singletons. Sequenced sample: peripheral blood. All receptors derive from a woman aged 40 to 55 who had recovered from COVID-19. Each CDR3 is given with its conserved first and last residue. D genes are given only for firm matches. Not all rows give a size; the values are once, few, many and, for expanded clones, a class.

CDR3 DNA	CDR3 protein	V gene	clone size	J gene	D gene
TGTGCCAGCAGTTTATCTCGGACAGGCGAAGCTTTCTTT	CASSLSRTGEAFF	TRBV27	few	TRBJ1-1	TRBD1
TGTGCCAGCACCAAGACAGGGGGCTATGGCTACACCTTC	CASTKTGGYGYTF	TRBV6-5	.	TRBJ1-2	TRBD1
TGTGCCAGCAGCTTAGGGGCGGGGGCCACAGATACGCAGTATTTT	CASSLGAGATDTQYF	TRBV11-3	.	TRBJ2-3	.
TGTGCCAGCAGTCGACGCGGGGGGGGCCCCAAAGAGACCCAGTACTTC	CASSRRGGGPKETQYF	TRBV2	.	TRBJ2-5	TRBD2
TGTGCCAGCAGCTTCAGGACTTTAAGCTCCTACAATGAGCAGTTCTTC	CASSFRTLSSYNEQFF	TRBV5-4	.	TRBJ2-1	.
TGTGCCAGCAGCCCTGGACAGGGGGCGACGTACGAGCAGTACTTC	CASSPGQGATYEQYF	TRBV5-6	.	TRBJ2-7	TRBD1
TGTGCCAGCAGCCAATCGCCGAGCAAGACCCAGTACTTC	CASSQSPSKTQYF	TRBV3-1/TRBV3-2	.	TRBJ2-5	.
TGTGCCAGCAACGTGGGGGGGGACAATGAGCAGTTCTTC	CASNVGGDNEQFF	TRBV2	.	TRBJ2-1	TRBD2
TGTGCCAGCAGTGAGCACGGGGGAAACTATGGCTACACCTTC	CASSEHGGNYGYTF	TRBV6-1	.	TRBJ1-2	.
TGTGCCAGCAGCGCAAACAGGAATTCACCCCTCCACTTT	CASSANRNSPLHF	TRBV9	few	TRBJ1-6	.
TGTGCCAGCAGTGCACAGGGGGCGGGGAGCAATCAGCCCCAGCATTTT	CASSAQGAGSNQPQHF	TRBV2	.	TRBJ1-5	TRBD1
TGCGCCAGCAGCCGGCCCGGGACTAGCGGGGAGATCTACGAGCAGTACTTC	CASSRPGTSGEIYEQYF	TRBV4-1	once	TRBJ2-7	TRBD2
TGTGCCAGCATCAGGGGGGACAGGGATACCTATGGCTACACCTTC	CASIRGDRDTYGYTF	TRBV6-6	.	TRBJ1-2	TRBD1
TGTGCCAGCAGTTACAGGGGGCTGAATACTGAAGCTTTCTTT	CASSYRGLNTEAFF	TRBV27	.	TRBJ1-1	TRBD1
TGTGCCAGCAGCCCGGTAGCGGCGGAGACCCAGTACTTC	CASSPVAAETQYF	TRBV4-2	.	TRBJ2-5	.
TGCGCCAGCAGCTTGGCCGTAGGCACAGATACGCAGTATTTT	CASSLAVGTDTQYF	TRBV5-1	.	TRBJ2-3	.
TGCGCCAGCACCCTTAGACAGTATCCTGGAAACACCATATATTTT	CASTLRQYPGNTIYF	TRBV10-2	.	TRBJ1-3	.
TGTGCCAGCAAGGGAGGGACAATCACAGATACGCAGTATTTT	CASKGGTITDTQYF	TRBV2	.	TRBJ2-3	.
TGTGCCAGCACAGGGACAGGAGCTCGAGGCTATGGCTACACCTTC	CASTGTGARGYGYTF	TRBV25-1	.	TRBJ1-2	TRBD1
TGTGCCAGCAGTTTATTCCAGGGGGCGAGGTACGAGCAGTACTTC	CASSLFQGARYEQYF	TRBV27	.	TRBJ2-7	TRBD1
TGTGCCAGCAGCTCCTGGGGCGGAGTATACAATGAGCAGTTCTTC	CASSSWGGVYNEQFF	TRBV7-3	once	TRBJ2-1	.
TGTGCCAGCAGTTCCAAAGACACCCAGCATTTT	CASSSKDTQHF	TRBV6-6	.	TRBJ1-5	.
TGTGCCAGCAGCTTGTGGCAGGAAGAGACCCAGTACTTC	CASSLWQEETQYF	TRBV5-8	.	TRBJ2-5	.
TGTGCCAGCAGTGACCCGCGGGCGGGGGATCACTACGAGCAGTACTTC	CASSDPRAGDHYEQYF	TRBV2	once	TRBJ2-7	TRBD2
TGTGCCAGTAGTCCGGTAATGACAGGGGAATACTACGAGCAGTACTTC	CASSPVMTGEYYEQYF	TRBV19	.	TRBJ2-7	TRBD1
TGTGCCAGCAGCGTTGGACAGTTCTACGAGCAGTACTTC	CASSVGQFYEQYF	TRBV9	.	TRBJ2-7	.
TGTGCCAGCAGCTCCCCCCCCTGGCCAGATCCTTATAATTCACCCCTCCACTTT	CASSSPPWPDPYNSPLHF	TRBV7-2	.	TRBJ1-6	.
TGCAGCGTAGCAACGGGGGGCATGAACACTGAAGCTTTCTTT	CSVATGGMNTEAFF	TRBV29-1	.	TRBJ1-1	.
TGTGCCAGCAGTCCACGGGGGGAACCCTCCTACGAGCAGTACTTC	CASSPRGEPSYEQYF	TRBV25-1	.	TRBJ2-7	TRBD2
TGCAGCGTTGAAGATCGCCGGGGGGCGCGGGCCAAAAACATTCAGTACTTC	CSVEDRRGARAKNIQYF	TRBV29-1	.	TRBJ2-4	.
TGTGCCAGCAGTTACGGGACAGGGAGTAGCTATGGCTACACCTTC	CASSYGTGSSYGYTF	TRBV6-5	few	TRBJ1-2	TRBD1
TGTGCCACCAGTGCCGGGACAGGCTCCTACAATGAGCAGTTCTTC	CATSAGTGSYNEQFF	TRBV24-1	.	TRBJ2-1	TRBD1
TGTGCCAGCAGCCAAGGGGGGGTCAGTTTATACACTGAAGCTTTCTTT	CASSQGGVSLYTEAFF	TRBV3-1/TRBV3-2	.	TRBJ1-1	.
TGTGCCAGCAAGGCCAGGGATACAGTAAACACTGAAGCTTTCTTT	CASKARDTVNTEAFF	TRBV28	.	TRBJ1-1	.
TGTGCCAGCAGCCTCGTCAGGACGGGAGGCTACACCTTC	CASSLVRTGGYTF	TRBV12-3/TRBV12-4	.	TRBJ1-2	.
TGTGCCAGCAGGGAGATTCAGGGGGCGCGGGTCACTGAAGCTTTCTTT	CASREIQGARVTEAFF	TRBV5-5	.	TRBJ1-1	TRBD1
TGCGCCAGCAGCTTCGCGGGGGGCCTGTACAATGAGCAGTTCTTC	CASSFAGGLYNEQFF	TRBV5-1	.	TRBJ2-1	TRBD2
TGTGCCAGCAGCCCCGGGACTAGCGACTACGAGCAGTACTTC	CASSPGTSDYEQYF	TRBV7-3	.	TRBJ2-7	TRBD2
TGTGCCAGCAGCTTTGCTGGAGGATCGACAAATTCACCCCTCCACTTT	CASSFAGGSTNSPLHF	TRBV5-6	few	TRBJ1-6	.
TGTGCCAGCTCACCCGGACAGGGAGCAGATACGCAGTATTTT	CASSPGQGADTQYF	TRBV18	.	TRBJ2-3	TRBD1
TGTGCCAGCAGCTTACGGACTAGCATACACGAGCAGTACTTC	CASSLRTSIHEQYF	TRBV3-1/TRBV3-2	.	TRBJ2-7	TRBD2
TGTGCCTCGTCCGTAGGGGCGCCAGGGGCCAACGTCCTGACTTTC	CASSVGAPGANVLTF	TRBV30	.	TRBJ2-6	.
TGCAGTGCTAGACCCTTAGAGACCCAGTACTTC	CSARPLETQYF	TRBV20-1	.	TRBJ2-5	.
TGCGCCAGCAGCTTGGATGCTAGAACCGGGGAGCTGTTTTTT	CASSLDARTGELFF	TRBV5-1	.	TRBJ2-2	.
TGTGCCAGCAGCGACAACTTGCAGGGGACCGAGCAGTACTTC	CASSDNLQGTEQYF	TRBV3-1/TRBV3-2	.	TRBJ2-7	.
TGTGCCAGCAGCCATTCTGACAGGTCTAAAGCTTTCTTT	CASSHSDRSKAFF	TRBV3-1/TRBV3-2	once	TRBJ1-1	.
TGCGCCAGCAGCCGGGTGACAGACAATGAGCAGTTCTTC	CASSRVTDNEQFF	TRBV5-1	.	TRBJ2-1	.
TGTGCCAGCATAAGAGGGGGGGTCACTGAAGCTTTCTTT	CASIRGGVTEAFF	TRBV28	.	TRBJ1-1	.
TGTGCCAGCAGTCCGCAGAGGCAGGGGCCCGCTAAGGACACTGAAGCTTTCTTT	CASSPQRQGPAKDTEAFF	TRBV6-6	.	TRBJ1-1	.
TGTGCCAGCAGCCAAGACAGGGGTGGGGCCAACGTCCTGACTTTC	CASSQDRGGANVLTF	TRBV4-2	.	TRBJ2-6	.
TGCGCCAGCAGCCCTCATCGACAGGGTAGTAATGAGCAGTTCTTC	CASSPHRQGSNEQFF	TRBV5-1	.	TRBJ2-1	TRBD1
TGTGCCAGCAGCTTAGGAGCGAATACCTACGAGCAGTACTTC	CASSLGANTYEQYF	TRBV7-9	few	TRBJ2-7	.
TGTGCCAGCAGCCCCTTTGGGGGGACAGGGGTTGAGGAGACCCAGTACTTC	CASSPFGGTGVEETQYF	TRBV9	.	TRBJ2-5	TRBD1
TGCGCCAGCAGCCAAGAAGGCGGGCCGAGCTCCTACAATGAGCAGTTCTTC	CASSQEGGPSSYNEQFF	TRBV4-1	.	TRBJ2-1	.
TGCGCCAGCCAGGAGGACAGGGGTATCACTGAAGCTTTCTTT	CASQEDRGITEAFF	TRBV5-1	.	TRBJ1-1	TRBD1
TGTGCCAGCAGCTACGGGACACCCCGCAGCTTCTATGGCTACACCTTC	CASSYGTPRSFYGYTF	TRBV5-6	.	TRBJ1-2	.
TGTGCCAGCAGCGCATCGACAGGAAACACCGGGGAGCTGTTTTTT	CASSASTGNTGELFF	TRBV9	.	TRBJ2-2	.
TGCGCCAGCAGTGGGCTAGCCCACATCACAGATACGCAGTATTTT	CASSGLAHITDTQYF	TRBV10-2	.	TRBJ2-3	.
TGTGCCAGCAGTTTGGTGGCAGCTAACTATGGCTACACCTTC	CASSLVAANYGYTF	TRBV28	.	TRBJ1-2	.